This TCR beta chain was obtained from a study of immune heterogeneity within non-small cell lung tumors. The CDR3 has 13 amino acids. Germline lookup yields CDR1 SGHRS and CDR2 YFSETQ. Template input, which was bulk tumor genomic DNA, totaled 600 ng per sample. Multiple biopsies spaced far apart were taken from each primary tumor during surgery. The study cohort was described as untreated, and its members had newly diagnosed non-small cell lung cancer. They went on to have curative surgery. A remark on this clonotype: A read error may be the cause here, since a much bigger clone is one base away.

TCR beta CDR3 was amplified by multiplex PCR using 32 V and 13 J primers. TCRdb called the multiplex PCR reads again in MiXCR, with one record for every CDR3 protein. Of about 16,000 distinct CDR3 sequences listed, around 27% are singletons. V and J are TRBV5-1 and TRBJ2-3, with D maybe TRBD1 (6 bases). The receptor comes from a middle-aged man with non-small cell lung cancer. What was sequenced was lung tumor tissue. The CDR3 coding sequence is TGCGCCAGCAACTTGGGTACAGGGGATACGCAGTATTTT. Residues: CASNLGTGDTQYF.